These 14 T cell receptor beta chains share one sample of origin, sequenced in a study of cytomegalovirus exposure and HLA in healthy donors. In the PCR, 60 Vbeta and 13 Jbeta primers were used. Only in-frame clones appear in the TCRdb table, and some are missing; sequencing was by immunoSEQ multiplex PCR. The table includes under 200,000 clones, approximately 78% detected once. The sequenced sample was PBMCs. The receptors were sampled from a girl aged 2 to 10 in good health and CMV-seropositive.

This clone occurred a few times. V and J are TRBV28 and TRBJ1-2; the D is unclear. Germline V gene lookup returns CDR1 MDHEN and CDR2 SYDVKM. There are 12 residues in the CDR3. V was clipped by 5 bases and J by 3 bases, with 7 bases between them. CDR3 nucleotides: TGTGCCAGCAGTGCGCGGGACTATGGCTACACCTTC. Its protein product is CASSARDYGYTF.

Written as DNA, the CDR3 is TGTGCCACCAGCCGCGGGGGGCTAGCGGGAGGCTACGAGCAGTACTTC. Residues: CATSRGGLAGGYEQYF. The chain carries TRBV15 and TRBJ2-7, with 11 bases aligning to TRBD2. The CDR3 is 16 amino acids. V trimming: 5 bases; J trimming: 3 bases; junction bases outside the gene matches: 9. In germline, CDR1 is LNHNV, CDR2 YYDKDF (reference sequence).

V and J are TRBV15 and TRBJ1-2; TRBD1 matches at 9 bases. Looked up from germline, CDR1 is LNHNV and CDR2 is YYDKDF (reference sequence). CDR3 length: 16 amino acids. Trimming removed 3 bases from V and 3 bases from J; junction bases left unmatched: 8. The CDR3 DNA is TGTGCCACCAGCAGGGACCGGACAGGGGAACACTATGGCTACACCTTC. Translated, it gives CATSRDRTGEHYGYTF.

The J gene is TRBJ2-5, the V gene TRBV28; 11 bases fit TRBD2. Losses at the gene ends were 5 bases for V and 4 bases for J; bases not matched to a gene: 6. In germline, CDR1 is MDHEN, CDR2 SYDVKM. The CDR3 extends over 15 amino acids. The CDR3 loop reads CASSPGLADLETQYF. The CDR3 DNA is TGTGCCAGCAGTCCGGGACTAGCGGACTTAGAGACCCAGTACTTC.

Points on this clone: Its ends do not fully match the called genes, so a read error is possible. This sample also contains other DNA sequences that code for the same CDR3. The chain couples TRBV6-5 to TRBJ1-1, with a weak D call TRBD1 (5 bases). Looked up from germline, CDR1 is MNHEY and CDR2 is SVGAGI. The CDR3 sequence is 14 residues long. This CDR3 is CASSLLGGTNEAFF. The DNA of the CDR3 is TGTGCCAGCAGTCTCCTCGGGGGGACTAACGAAGCCTTCTTT.

V usage is TRBV19 and J usage is TRBJ1-2; D uncertain. CDR1 is LNHDA and CDR2 is SQIVND in the germline V gene (reference sequence). The CDR3 length is 15 residues. V lost 4 bases to trimming and J lost 5 bases, with 17 bases between them. CDR3 bases: TGTGCCAGTAGTAAGGAGGACCGTGTTGGGTATGGCTACACCTTC. Residues: CASSKEDRVGYGYTF.

This chain joins TRBV29-1 and TRBJ2-1; 11 bases agree with TRBD2. The junction had 12 bases not matched to a gene; V was cut back by 7 bases and J by 7 bases. Per the germline V gene, CDR1 is SQVTM and CDR2 is ANQGSEA. This CDR3 is 15 amino acids long. The CDR3 DNA sequence: TGCAGCGCCAAGAAGGGGAGACTAGCGGGAAATGAGCAGTTCTTC. It specifies CSAKKGRLAGNEQFF.

V gene TRBV27 combines with J gene TRBJ1-5; no definite D call. In germline, CDR1 is MNHEY, CDR2 SMNVEV (reference sequence). This CDR3 region has 13 residues. V shed 7 bases and J shed 1 base, with 8 bases lying between them. The CDR3 reads CASIGESNQPQHF. CDR3 nucleotides: TGTGCCAGCATCGGGGAAAGCAATCAGCCCCAGCATTTT.

The sample holds one count of this clone. The chain joins TRBV19 to TRBJ2-1; the D is unclear. The germline V gene has CDR1 LNHDA and CDR2 SQIVND (reference sequence). Trimming pared 8 bases from V and 0 bases from J, leaving 20 bases between. The CDR3 extends over 17 amino acids. The DNA for the CDR3 is TGTGCCAGTTCCTCGACTCTCAGAGAGTTCTCCTACAATGAGCAGTTCTTC. Protein product: CASSSTLREFSYNEQFF.

This chain joins TRBV27 and TRBJ2-5; D is perhaps TRBD1 (6 bases). The CDR3 is 15 amino acids. V was trimmed by 2 bases and J by 4 bases, leaving 14 bases between them. The germline CDR1 and CDR2 sequences are MNHEY and SMNVEV (reference sequence). CDR3 DNA: TGTGCCAGCAGTTTACAGGGGTCCCCCCTAGAGACCCAGTACTTC. Protein product: CASSLQGSPLETQYF.

The CDR3 region is CASSFRGYTF. The CDR3 DNA sequence: TGTGCCAGCAGCTTTAGAGGCTACACCTTC. V and J are TRBV7-9 and TRBJ1-2; D ambiguous. Germline V gene lookup returns CDR1 SEHNR and CDR2 FQNEAQ (reference sequence). V lost 3 bases and J lost 8, with 4 bases in between. The CDR3 covers 10 residues. The variable domain in full, completed from reference TRBV7-9 and TRBJ1-2, reads DTGVSQNPRHKITKRGQNVTFRCDPISEHNRLYWYRQTLGQGPEFLTYFQNEAQLEKSRLLSDRFSAERPKGSFSTLEIQRTEQGDSAMYLCASSFRGYTFGSGTRLTVV.

V is TRBV7-9 and J is TRBJ2-7, with 13 positions matching TRBD2. The V gene end was trimmed by 3 bases and the J gene end by 2 bases; junction bases not matched to a gene: 10. CDR3 length: 18 amino acids. Germline values: CDR1 SEHNR, CDR2 FQNEAQ (reference sequence). This CDR3 reads CASSFTGTSGTIAYEQYF. Here the CDR3 DNA reads TGTGCCAGCAGCTTCACCGGGACTAGCGGGACGATTGCCTACGAGCAGTACTTC.

The J gene is TRBJ1-2, the V gene TRBV7-9, with D perhaps TRBD1 (6 bases). V dropped 1 base and J dropped 6 bases, with 18 bases sitting between them. This CDR3 spans 16 amino acids. CDR1 SEHNR and CDR2 FQNEAQ come from the germline V gene (reference sequence). The CDR3 protein is CASSLVGAVISHGYTF. The CDR3 bases are TGTGCCAGCAGCTTAGTGGGGGCCGTTATTTCTCATGGCTACACCTTC.

The chain combines TRBV30 with TRBJ1-1, with D possibly TRBD1 on 5 matching bases. V was clipped by 8 bases and J by 0 bases, with 13 bases between them. CDR1 is GTSNPN and CDR2 is SVGIG in the germline V gene (reference sequence). The CDR3 spans 13 residues. CDR3 coding DNA: TGTGCCGTGTACGACAGCGTGAACACTGAAGCTTTCTTT. Translation: CAVYDSVNTEAFF. Filled out from reference TRBV30 and TRBJ1-1, the complete variable domain reads SQTIHQWPATLVQPVGSPLSLECTVEGTSNPNLYWYRQAAGRGLQLLFYSVGIGQISSEVPQNLSASRPQDRQFILSSKKLLLSDSGFYLCAVYDSVNTEAFFGQGTRLTVV.